This entry lists 10 T cell receptor beta chains sequenced from one sample in a study of cytomegalovirus exposure and HLA in healthy donors. The study ran its PCR with 60 Vbeta and 13 Jbeta primers. Measured with immunoSEQ multiplex PCR; TCRdb has only the in-frame clones, and not every one. Found here are tens of thousands of clones; the top ten clones hold 0.58%. The sample was PBMCs. The receptors here all came from a man between 45 and 60 years old in good health and CMV-seronegative.

The rearrangement joins TRBV6-5 to TRBJ2-7; 8 bases are shared with TRBD1. This CDR3 has 15 amino acids. Per the germline V gene, CDR1 is MNHEY and CDR2 is SVGAGI. After removal of 2 bases from V and 1 base from J, the junction contained 4 bases not matched to a gene. CDR3 residues: CASSYDRGSSYEQYF. The CDR3 DNA follows: TGTGCCAGCAGTTACGACAGGGGATCATCCTACGAGCAGTACTTC.

CDR3 protein: CASSRGGTGGYTF. Written as DNA, the CDR3 is TGTGCCAGCTCGAGGGGAGGAACGGGTGGCTACACCTTC. This chain links TRBV7-8 with TRBJ1-2, with TRBD1 as a possible D gene (5 bases). Looked up from germline, CDR1 is SGHVS and CDR2 is FQNEAQ. The CDR3 runs 13 residues. Between the trimmed V and J ends, which lost 8 bases and 7 bases, there was a span of 17 bases.

The chain has TRBV7-2 and TRBJ2-2; 16 bases map to TRBD2. Germline V gene lookup returns CDR1 SGHTA and CDR2 FQGNSA. CDR3 length: 18 amino acids. V lost 1 base, J lost 5 bases, and 4 bases stayed unmatched. CDR3 amino acids: CASSLGPGLAGGTGELFF. The DNA for the CDR3 is TGTGCCAGCAGCTTAGGGCCGGGACTAGCGGGGGGGACCGGGGAGCTGTTTTTT.

This chain connects TRBV29-1 to TRBJ1-3, with 8 bases fitting TRBD1. V gave up 0 bases and J gave up 3 bases; unmatched junction bases: 7. CDR1 and CDR2 (germline): SQVTM, ANQGSEA. This CDR3 spans 16 amino acids. CDR3 sequence: CSVEDRPGGYGNTIYF. CDR3 bases: TGCAGCGTTGAAGATCGTCCAGGGGGCTATGGAAACACCATATATTTT.

The chain links TRBV6-5 to TRBJ1-2; weak D call: TRBD1 (6 bases). This CDR3 is 14 amino acids long. The germline V and J ends were trimmed by 5 bases and 8 bases, with 18 bases remaining between them. Germline CDR1 and CDR2: MNHEY and SVGAGI. Here the CDR3 DNA reads TGTGCCAGCAGTAAGGACAGTCCCATTAGGGGCTACACCTTC. This sequence encodes CASSKDSPIRGYTF.

The rearrangement joins TRBV5-1 to TRBJ1-4, with D tentatively TRBD1 (5 bases). The V and J ends lost 4 bases and 4 bases respectively, with 11 bases between them. There are 14 residues in the CDR3. Germline lookup yields CDR1 SGHRS and CDR2 YFSETQ. The CDR3 loop reads CASSPGGVNEKLFF. The CDR3 DNA reads TGCGCCAGCAGCCCGGGAGGGGTTAATGAAAAACTGTTTTTT.

The chain employs TRBV28 and TRBJ1-2; D uncertain. Germline V lookup: CDR1 MDHEN, CDR2 SYDVKM. CDR3 size: 13 residues. V lost 2 bases to trimming and J lost 8 bases, with 12 bases between them. CDR3 sequence reads: CASSLGGLGGYTF. The DNA of the CDR3 is TGTGCCAGCAGTTTAGGAGGGTTGGGGGGCTACACCTTC.

The V call is TRBV4-1, the J call TRBJ2-2; D is perhaps TRBD2 (5 bases). Trimming left V 1 base short and J 1 base short, with 10 bases between. The CDR3 is 16 residues long. From germline, CDR1 is MGHRA and CDR2 YSYEKL. DNA for the CDR3: TGCGCCAGCAGCCAAGGTCCTGGGAGGAACACCGGGGAGCTGTTTTTT. It is translated as CASSQGPGRNTGELFF.

This chain uses TRBV5-1 with TRBJ1-1; TRBD1 might be the D (5 bases). CDR1 is SGHRS and CDR2 is YFSETQ in the germline V gene. V shed 5 bases and J shed 6 bases, with 20 bases lying between them. This CDR3 is built from 15 residues. The DNA of the CDR3 is TGCGCCAGCAGTTCCGGAGGGGCCGGAGGGGCTGAAGCTTTCTTT. It translates to CASSSGGAGGAEAFF.

The chain carries TRBV7-2 and TRBJ1-5, with TRBD1 identical over 7 bases. From germline, CDR1 is SGHTA and CDR2 FQGNSA. The trim removed 6 bases at V and 3 bases at J, leaving 11 bases unmatched. CDR3 size: 16 residues. CDR3 DNA: TGTGCCAGCAGTCGTACAACAGGGGAATACAATCAGCCCCAGCATTTT. Protein product: CASSRTTGEYNQPQHF.